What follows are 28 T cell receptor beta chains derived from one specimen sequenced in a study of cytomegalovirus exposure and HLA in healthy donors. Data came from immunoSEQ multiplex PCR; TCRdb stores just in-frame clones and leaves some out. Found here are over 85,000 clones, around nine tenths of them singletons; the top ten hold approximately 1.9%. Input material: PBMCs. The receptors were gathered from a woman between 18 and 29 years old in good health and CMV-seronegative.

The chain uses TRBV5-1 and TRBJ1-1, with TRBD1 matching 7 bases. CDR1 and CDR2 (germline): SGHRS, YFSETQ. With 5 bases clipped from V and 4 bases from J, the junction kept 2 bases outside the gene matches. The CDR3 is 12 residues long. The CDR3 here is CASRTGSTEAFF. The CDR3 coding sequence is TGCGCCAGCAGGACAGGGTCCACTGAAGCTTTCTTT.

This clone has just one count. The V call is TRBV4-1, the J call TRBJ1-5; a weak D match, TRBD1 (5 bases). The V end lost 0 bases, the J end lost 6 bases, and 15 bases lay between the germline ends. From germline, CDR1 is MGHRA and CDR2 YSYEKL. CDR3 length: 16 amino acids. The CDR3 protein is CASSQDPAGISQPQHF. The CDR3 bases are TGCGCCAGCAGCCAAGATCCGGCAGGGATCAGTCAGCCCCAGCATTTT.

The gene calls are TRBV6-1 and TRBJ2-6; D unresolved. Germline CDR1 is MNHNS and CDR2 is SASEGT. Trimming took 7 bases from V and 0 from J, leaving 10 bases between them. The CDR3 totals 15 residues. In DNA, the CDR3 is TGTGCCAGCATCTTCGAGTCCTCTGGGGCCAACGTCCTGACTTTC. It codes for CASIFESSGANVLTF.

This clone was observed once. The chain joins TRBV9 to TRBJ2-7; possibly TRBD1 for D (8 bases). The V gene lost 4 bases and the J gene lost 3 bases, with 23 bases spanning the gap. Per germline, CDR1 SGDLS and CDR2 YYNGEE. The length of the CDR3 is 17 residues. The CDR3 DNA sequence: TGTGCCAGCAGCCGCTCCGGGGGGACAGGAGGTATCTACGAGCAGTACTTC. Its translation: CASSRSGGTGGIYEQYF.

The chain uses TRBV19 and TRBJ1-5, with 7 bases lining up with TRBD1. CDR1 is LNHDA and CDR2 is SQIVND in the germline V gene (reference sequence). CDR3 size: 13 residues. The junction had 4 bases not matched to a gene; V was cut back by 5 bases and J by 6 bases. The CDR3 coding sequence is TGTGCCAGTAGTCGGGCAGGGGGTCAGCCCCAGCATTTT. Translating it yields CASSRAGGQPQHF.

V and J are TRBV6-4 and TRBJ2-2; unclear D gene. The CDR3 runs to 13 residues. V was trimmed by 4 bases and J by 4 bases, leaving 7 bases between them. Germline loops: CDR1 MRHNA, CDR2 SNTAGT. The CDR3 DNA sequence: TGTGCCAGCAGTGTGTCAGGCACCGGGGAGCTGTTTTTT. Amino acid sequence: CASSVSGTGELFF.

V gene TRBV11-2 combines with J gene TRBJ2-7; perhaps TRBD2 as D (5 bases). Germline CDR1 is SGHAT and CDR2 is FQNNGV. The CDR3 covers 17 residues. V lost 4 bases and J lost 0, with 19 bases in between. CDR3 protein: CASSSFLRGLSSYEQYF. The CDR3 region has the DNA TGTGCCAGCAGCTCCTTCCTTAGAGGGCTTAGCTCCTACGAGCAGTACTTC.

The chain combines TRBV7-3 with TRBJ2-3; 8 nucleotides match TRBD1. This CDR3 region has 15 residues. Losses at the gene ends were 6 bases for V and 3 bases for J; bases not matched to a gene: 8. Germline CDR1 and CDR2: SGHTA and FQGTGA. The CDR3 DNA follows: TGTGCCAGCAGGGCTGGGGGGACAGGAACAGATACGCAGTATTTT. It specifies CASRAGGTGTDTQYF. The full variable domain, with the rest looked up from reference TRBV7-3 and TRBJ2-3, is GAGVSQTPSNKVTEKGKYVELRCDPISGHTALYWYRQSLGQGPEFLIYFQGTGAADDSGLPNDRFFAVRPEGSVSTLKIQRTERGDSAVYLCASRAGGTGTDTQYFGPGTRLTVL.

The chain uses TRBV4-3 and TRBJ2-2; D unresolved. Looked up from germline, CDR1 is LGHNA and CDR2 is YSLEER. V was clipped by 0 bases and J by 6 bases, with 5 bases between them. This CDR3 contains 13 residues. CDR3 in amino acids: CASSQDIPGELFF. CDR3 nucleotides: TGCGCCAGCAGCCAAGATATCCCCGGGGAGCTGTTTTTT.

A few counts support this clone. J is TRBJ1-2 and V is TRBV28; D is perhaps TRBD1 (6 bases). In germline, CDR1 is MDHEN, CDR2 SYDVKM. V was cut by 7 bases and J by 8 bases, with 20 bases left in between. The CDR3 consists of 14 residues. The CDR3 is CASTLAGPQGGYTF. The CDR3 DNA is TGTGCCAGCACCCTAGCTGGCCCCCAGGGGGGCTACACCTTC.

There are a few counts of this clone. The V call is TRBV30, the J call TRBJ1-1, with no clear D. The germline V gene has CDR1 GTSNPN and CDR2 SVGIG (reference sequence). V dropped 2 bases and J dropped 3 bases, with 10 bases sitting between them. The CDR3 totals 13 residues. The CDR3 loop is CAWSLRGDTEAFF. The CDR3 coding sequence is TGTGCCTGGAGTCTCCGAGGAGACACTGAAGCTTTCTTT.

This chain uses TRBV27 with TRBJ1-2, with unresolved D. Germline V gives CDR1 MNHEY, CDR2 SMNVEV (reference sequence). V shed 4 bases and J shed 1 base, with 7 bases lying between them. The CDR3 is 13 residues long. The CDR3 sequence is CASSSGDNYGYTF. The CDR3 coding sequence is TGTGCCAGCAGTTCAGGTGATAACTATGGCTACACCTTC.

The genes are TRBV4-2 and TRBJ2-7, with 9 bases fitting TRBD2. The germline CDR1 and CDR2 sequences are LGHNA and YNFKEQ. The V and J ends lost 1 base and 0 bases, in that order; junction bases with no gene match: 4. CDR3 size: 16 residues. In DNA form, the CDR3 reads TGTGCCAGCAGCCAAGTTGCTAGCGGGAACTCCTACGAGCAGTACTTC. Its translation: CASSQVASGNSYEQYF.

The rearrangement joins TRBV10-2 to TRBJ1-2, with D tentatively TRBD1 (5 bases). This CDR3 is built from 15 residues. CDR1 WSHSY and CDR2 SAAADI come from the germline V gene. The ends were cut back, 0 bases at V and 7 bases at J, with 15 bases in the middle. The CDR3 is CASSESEAGLFGYTF. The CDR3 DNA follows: TGCGCCAGCAGTGAGTCGGAAGCAGGGCTTTTTGGCTACACCTTC.

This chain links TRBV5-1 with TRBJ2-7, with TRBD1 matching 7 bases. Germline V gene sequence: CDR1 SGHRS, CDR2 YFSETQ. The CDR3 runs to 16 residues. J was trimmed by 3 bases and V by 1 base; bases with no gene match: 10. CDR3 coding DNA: TGCGCCAGCAGCTTGACATCGACAGGGAGCCACTACGAGCAGTACTTC. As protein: CASSLTSTGSHYEQYF.

Here the CDR3 reads CASSHNLQGVPSNEKLFF. CDR3 bases: TGTGCCAGCAGCCACAACCTCCAGGGGGTGCCGTCTAATGAAAAACTGTTTTTT. V gene TRBV5-6 combines with J gene TRBJ1-4; 7 positions match TRBD1. Germline V CDR1 and CDR2: SGHDT, YYEEEE. The V gene end was trimmed by 4 bases and the J gene end by 3 bases; junction bases not matched to a gene: 15. This CDR3 region has 18 residues. Based on the CDR3 plus reference TRBV5-6 and TRBJ1-4, the full variable domain is DAGVTQSPTHLIKTRGQQVTLRCSPKSGHDTVSWYQQALGQGPQFIFQYYEEEERQRGNFPDRFSGHQFPNYSSELNVNALLLGDSALYLCASSHNLQGVPSNEKLFFGSGTQLSVL.

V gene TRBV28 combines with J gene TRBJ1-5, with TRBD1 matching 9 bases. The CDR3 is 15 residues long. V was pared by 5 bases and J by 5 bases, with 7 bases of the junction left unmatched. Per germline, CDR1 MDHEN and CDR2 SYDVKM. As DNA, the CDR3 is TGTGCCAGCAGTCCCGGACAGGGGCCTTATCAGCCCCAGCATTTT. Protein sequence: CASSPGQGPYQPQHF.

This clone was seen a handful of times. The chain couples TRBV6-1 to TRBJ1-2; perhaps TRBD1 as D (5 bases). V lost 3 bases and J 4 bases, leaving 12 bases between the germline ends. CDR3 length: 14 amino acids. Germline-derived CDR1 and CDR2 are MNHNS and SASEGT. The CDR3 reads CASSEAQGVYGYTF. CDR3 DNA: TGTGCCAGCAGTGAGGCCCAGGGTGTCTATGGCTACACCTTC.

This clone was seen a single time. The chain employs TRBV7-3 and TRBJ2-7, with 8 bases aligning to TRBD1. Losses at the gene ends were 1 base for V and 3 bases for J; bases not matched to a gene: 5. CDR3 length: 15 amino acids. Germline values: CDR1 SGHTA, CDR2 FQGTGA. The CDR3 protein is CASSLMGTGDYEQYF. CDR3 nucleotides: TGTGCCAGCAGCTTAATGGGGACAGGAGACTACGAGCAGTACTTC.

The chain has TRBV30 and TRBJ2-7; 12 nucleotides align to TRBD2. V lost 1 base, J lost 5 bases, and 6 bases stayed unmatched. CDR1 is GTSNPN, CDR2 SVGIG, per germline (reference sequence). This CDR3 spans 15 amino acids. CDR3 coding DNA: TGTGCCTGGAGTGCCCGACTAGCGGGGGCTCACGAGCAGTACTTC. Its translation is CAWSARLAGAHEQYF.

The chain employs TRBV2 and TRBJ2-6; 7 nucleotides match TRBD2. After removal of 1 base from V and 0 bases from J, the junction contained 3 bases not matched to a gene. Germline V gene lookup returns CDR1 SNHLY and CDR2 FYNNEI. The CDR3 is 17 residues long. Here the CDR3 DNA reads TGTGCCAGCAGTGAAGGGGAGGGCAGCTCTGGGGCCAACGTCCTGACTTTC. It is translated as CASSEGEGSSGANVLTF.

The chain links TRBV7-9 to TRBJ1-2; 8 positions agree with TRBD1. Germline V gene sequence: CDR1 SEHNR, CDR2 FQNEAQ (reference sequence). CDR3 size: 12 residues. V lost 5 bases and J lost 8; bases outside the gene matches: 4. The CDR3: CASSIQGEGYTF. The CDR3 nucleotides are TGTGCCAGCAGCATACAGGGGGAGGGCTACACCTTC.

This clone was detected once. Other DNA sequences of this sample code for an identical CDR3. As DNA, the CDR3 is TGTGCCAGCAGTTCTAGCACTGAAGCTTTCTTT. This gives the protein CASSSSTEAFF. This chain connects TRBV7-9 to TRBJ1-1; the D is unclear. V was clipped by 6 bases and J by 4 bases, with 6 bases between them. The V gene's germline CDR1 is SEHNR and CDR2 FQNEAQ (reference sequence). The CDR3 has 11 amino acids. The entire variable domain, with the rest obtained from reference TRBV7-9 and TRBJ1-1, is as follows: DTGVSQNPRHKITKRGQNVTFRCDPISEHNRLYWYRQTLGQGPEFLTYFQNEAQLEKSRLLSDRFSAERPKGSFSTLEIQRTEQGDSAMYLCASSSSTEAFFGQGTRLTVV.

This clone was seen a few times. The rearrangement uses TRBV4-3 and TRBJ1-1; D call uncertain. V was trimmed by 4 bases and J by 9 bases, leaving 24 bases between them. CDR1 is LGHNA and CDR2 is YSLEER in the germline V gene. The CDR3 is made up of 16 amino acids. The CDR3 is CASSPGNQREGGKAFF. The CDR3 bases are TGCGCCAGCAGCCCTGGAAATCAAAGGGAAGGAGGGAAAGCTTTCTTT.

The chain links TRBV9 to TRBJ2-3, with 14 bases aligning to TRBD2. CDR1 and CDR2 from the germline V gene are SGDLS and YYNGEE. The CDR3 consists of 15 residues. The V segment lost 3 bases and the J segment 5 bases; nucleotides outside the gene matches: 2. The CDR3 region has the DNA TGTGCCAGCAGCGGTGGGACTAGCGGGGGAGATACGCAGTATTTT. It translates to CASSGGTSGGDTQYF.

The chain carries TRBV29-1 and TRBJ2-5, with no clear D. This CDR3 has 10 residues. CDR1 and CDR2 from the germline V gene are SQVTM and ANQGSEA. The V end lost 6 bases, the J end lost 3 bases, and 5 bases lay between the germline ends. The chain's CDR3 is CSVLKETQYF. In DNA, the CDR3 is TGCAGCGTGCTAAAAGAGACCCAGTACTTC.

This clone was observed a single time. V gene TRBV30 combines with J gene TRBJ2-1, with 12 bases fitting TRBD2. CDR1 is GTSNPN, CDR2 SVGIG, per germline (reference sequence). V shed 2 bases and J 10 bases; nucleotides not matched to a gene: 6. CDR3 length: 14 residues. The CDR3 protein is CAWSLFGTSGEQFF. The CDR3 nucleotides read TGTGCCTGGAGTCTCTTTGGGACTAGCGGGGAGCAGTTCTTC.

The CDR3 DNA reads as TGTGCCAGCTCACCACGGTCTAGCGGGAGTCCGTTCGCAGATACGCAGTATTTT. This encodes CASSPRSSGSPFADTQYF. The rearrangement links TRBV18 to TRBJ2-3, with 10 bases fitting TRBD2. V was pared by 1 base and J by 4 bases, with 11 bases of the junction left unmatched. Germline CDR1 reads KGHSH; CDR2 reads LQKENI. The CDR3 has 18 amino acids.